This T cell receptor (beta chain) was recorded in a study of blood T cell repertoires in COVID-19 (TCRdb year 2020). In terms of the full investigation: Samples covering the acute and convalescent phases of COVID-19 were provided by collaborators in the United States, Italy and Spain. The prospective study material was composed of cDNA or gDNA derived from T cells, B-cell-depleted T cells, or PBMCs. The dataset comprised deeply sampled blood TCRbeta repertoires from subjects exposed to, actively infected with, or recovered from COVID-19. A freely available public database, intended as a resource for researchers studying the immune response to SARS-CoV-2, is where the repertoires were released. Samples were obtained from the ongoing ImmuneRACE study (first 160 participants) and from 1,254 subjects provided by 6 global collaborators. The sample metadata nearly always contained a de-identified subject ID, COVID-19 status, age in years and sex. Where available, HLA class I and class II types were obtained from metadata supplied by the sample provider rather than from assay-based typing.

Results and caveats for the whole study, not just this receptor: The amount of clinical and demographic metadata varied by source and participant and was provided uncurated.

Whole blood was collected in K2EDTA tubes by collaborating institutions according to the institutions' own protocols. Collaborator samples were shipped for TCRbeta analysis as frozen whole blood, isolated PBMCs, or DNA extracted from either sample type. Sequences MNHEY (CDR1) and SVGEGT (CDR2) are obtained from the germline V gene. The cysteine opens and the phenylalanine closes a CDR3 of 15 amino acids. Solely the CDR3 DNA is kept, with 45 bases framed from the first base. Relative to germline, V is 5 bases shorter and J is 0 bases shorter, with 13 bases between their ends. With respect to this clone: Its antigen is unknown. The sample holds no much larger clone one base away, and base qualities are not on file. Other DNA sequences in the same sample also yield this CDR3.

TCRbeta CDR3 regions were amplified from genomic DNA using the immunoSEQ Assay, a bias-controlled multiplex PCR. The study's processing was this. Within the assay, amplification of reference gene primers was used to estimate how many nucleated cells each sample contained. To quantify the absolute abundance of each unique TCRbeta CDR3 rearrangement, sequence reads were collapsed and filtered. Productive Simpson clonality was computed per sample as the square root of Simpson's diversity index over productive rearrangements. TCRdb stores this immuneACCESS table with in-frame sequences only. Part of the clones is absent; in the studies checked, under half of the shortfall reflects unresolved V genes, and no reason is known for the rest. D and trimming were read from the DNA, whereas the V and J calls and clone size are those reported in that table. Recorded for this sample are over 100,000 clones; around 89% of them occurred a single time. The ten largest clones add up to around a tenth of the sample.

The sequence came from a man in his fifties with acute or convalescent COVID-19. The chain joins TRBV6-2 or TRBV6-3 to TRBJ1-2, and possibly TRBD1, on 6 matching bases. Sequencing was performed on peripheral blood. The bases are TGTGCCAGCAGTGCCCACAGGGTAGCTAACTATGGCTACACCTTC. This encodes CASSAHRVANYGYTF.